This entry lists 9 T cell receptor beta chains sequenced from one sample in a study of human T cells and chemical hapten exposure. TCRdb called the RACE reads again in MiXCR, with one record for every CDR3 protein. The profile covers about 110,000 distinct CDR3 sequences, with 9.5% to 12% appearing a single time and 3% to 4.5% taken by the ten largest. Time point in this sample: patch test 1, 2 weeks after DPC sensitization. Sample treatment: therapeutic diphenylcyclopropenone sensitization with weekly scalp DPC. The sample in question was whole blood, obtained in connection with sensitization to the hapten diphenylcyclopropenone (DPC). The source of these receptors is a woman in her thirties or forties with alopecia areata. Some clones in this sample may be carry-over from other donors' samples.

This clonotype occurred many times. This rearrangement joins TRBV25-1 to TRBJ2-3; D gene ambiguous. Looked up from germline, CDR1 is MGHDK and CDR2 is SYGVNS. Trimming shortened V by 3 bases and J by 2 bases, and 12 bases separated the two germline ends. The CDR3 contains 15 residues. DNA for the CDR3: TGTGCCAGCAGTGATGAAAGCAAAGTCACAGATACGCAGTATTTT. This encodes CASSDESKVTDTQYF.

Only a few counts were recorded for this clonotype. V gene TRBV5-1 combines with J gene TRBJ2-5, with D possibly being TRBD2 (5 bases). The CDR3 contains 14 residues. From germline, CDR1 is SGHRS and CDR2 YFSETQ. Trimming cost V 0 bases and J 5 bases, with 11 bases left between them. The CDR3 here is CASSLAPRVETQYF. The CDR3 nucleotides are TGCGCCAGCAGCTTGGCCCCGCGGGTGGAGACCCAGTACTTC.

A few counts support this clonotype. The CDR3 nucleotides are TGTGCCAGCAGTTTCACGGGGGCGCGATCCAAAAACATTCAGTACTTC. Its protein product is CASSFTGARSKNIQYF. The V and J genes are TRBV27 and TRBJ2-4, with D perhaps TRBD1 or TRBD2 (6 bases each). V lost 3 bases and J 2 bases, leaving 14 bases between the germline ends. CDR3 length equals 16 residues. The germline V gene encodes CDR1 MNHEY and CDR2 SMNVEV (reference sequence).

This clonotype was seen a few times. The V and J genes are TRBV7-9 and TRBJ2-7; 7 nucleotides align to TRBD1. CDR3 length: 16 residues. V trimming: 6 bases; J trimming: 4 bases; junction bases outside the gene matches: 15. Germline-derived CDR1 and CDR2 are SEHNR and FQNEAQ (reference sequence). CDR3 loop: CASRSEVGQTFYEQYF. In DNA, the CDR3 is TGTGCCAGCAGATCGGAGGTGGGACAGACCTTTTACGAGCAGTACTTC. Using reference TRBV7-9 and TRBJ2-7 for the parts outside the CDR3, the full variable domain is DTGVSQNPRHKITKRGQNVTFRCDPISEHNRLYWYRQTLGQGPEFLTYFQNEAQLEKSRLLSDRFSAERPKGSFSTLEIQRTEQGDSAMYLCASRSEVGQTFYEQYFGPGTRLTVT.

This clonotype was found a few times. This chain uses TRBV27 with TRBJ2-7; 8 bases are shared with TRBD1. Trimming at V came to 7 bases and at J to 3 bases, leaving 8 bases not matched to a gene. Germline CDR1 is MNHEY and CDR2 is SMNVEV (reference sequence). The CDR3 totals 14 residues. The CDR3 sequence is CASKPGQEYYEQYF. In DNA form, the CDR3 reads TGTGCCAGCAAACCGGGACAGGAGTACTACGAGCAGTACTTC.

In its sample, this clonotype was seen many times. This chain uses TRBV20-1 with TRBJ2-4; 9 bases line up with TRBD1. CDR3 size: 14 residues. Per the germline V gene, CDR1 is DFQATT and CDR2 is SNEGSKA (reference sequence). The trim removed 3 bases at V and 6 bases at J, leaving 6 bases unmatched. The CDR3 bases are TGCAGTGCTAGGGGGACAGGGTTGGGAAACATTCAGTACTTC. Protein: CSARGTGLGNIQYF.

There are a few counts of this clonotype. The rearrangement joins TRBV6-1 to TRBJ2-7; tentative D call: TRBD2 (6 bases). V was pared by 1 base and J by 4 bases, with 14 bases between. CDR1 and CDR2 (germline): MNHNS, SASEGT. The CDR3 has 15 residues. The CDR3 region has the DNA TGTGCCAGCAGTGAAGACGGTGGAGGGGTTTACGAGCAGTACTTC. Translated, it gives CASSEDGGGVYEQYF.

This chain uses TRBV15 with TRBJ2-3, with 15 bases aligning to TRBD2. V was clipped by 5 bases and J by 1 base; unmatched bases: 7. Looked up from germline, CDR1 is LNHNV and CDR2 is YYDKDF (reference sequence). The CDR3 spans 18 residues. The CDR3 region has the DNA TGTGCCACCAGCCCCCTAGGACTAGCGGGAGGGGGCACAGATACGCAGTATTTT. Translating it yields CATSPLGLAGGGTDTQYF.

V and J are TRBV20-1 and TRBJ1-2; D perhaps matches TRBD1 (6 bases). The CDR3 is made up of 16 amino acids. Germline CDR1 and CDR2: DFQATT and SNEGSKA (reference sequence). Trimming left V 0 bases short and J 6 bases short, with 20 bases between. The CDR3 nucleotides are TGCAGTGCTAGAGAACCGGACAGATCATCCAGGGATGGCTACACCTTC. Encoded protein: CSAREPDRSSRDGYTF.